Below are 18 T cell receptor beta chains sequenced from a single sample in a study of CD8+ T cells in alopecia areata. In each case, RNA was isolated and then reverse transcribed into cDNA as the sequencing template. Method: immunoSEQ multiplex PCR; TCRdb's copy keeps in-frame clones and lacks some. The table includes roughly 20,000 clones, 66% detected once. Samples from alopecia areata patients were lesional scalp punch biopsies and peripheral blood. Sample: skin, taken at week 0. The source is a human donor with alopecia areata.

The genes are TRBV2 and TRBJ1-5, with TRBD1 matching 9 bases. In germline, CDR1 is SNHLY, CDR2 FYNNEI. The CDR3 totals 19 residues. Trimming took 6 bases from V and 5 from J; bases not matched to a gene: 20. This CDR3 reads CASSPTGQGLFWMDQPQHF. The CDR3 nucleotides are TGTGCCAGCAGCCCCACGGGACAGGGTTTATTTTGGATGGATCAGCCCCAGCATTTT.

The CDR3 sequence: CASSLGPEQYF. DNA of the CDR3: TGTGCCAGCAGTTTAGGGCCTGAGCAGTACTTC. The rearrangement uses TRBV28 and TRBJ2-5; D remains unclear. The CDR3 is made up of 11 amino acids. V lost 2 bases and J lost 11, with 9 bases in between. From germline, CDR1 is MDHEN and CDR2 SYDVKM.

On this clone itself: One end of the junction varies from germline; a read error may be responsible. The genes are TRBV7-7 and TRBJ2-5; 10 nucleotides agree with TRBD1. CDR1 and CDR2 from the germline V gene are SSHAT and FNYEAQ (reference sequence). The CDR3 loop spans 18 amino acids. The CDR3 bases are TGTGCTAGCAGCTTAGGCGGGACCGGGACAGGGGTCGTAGAGACCCAGTACTTC. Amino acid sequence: CASSLGGTGTGVVETQYF.

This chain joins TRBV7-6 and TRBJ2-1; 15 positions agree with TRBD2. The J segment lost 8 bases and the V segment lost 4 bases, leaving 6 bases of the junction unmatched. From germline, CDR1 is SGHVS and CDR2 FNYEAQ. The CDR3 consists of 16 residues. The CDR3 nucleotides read TGTGCCAGCAGCTCCGCCTGGACTAGCGGGGGGGATGAGCAGTTCTTC. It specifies CASSSAWTSGGDEQFF.

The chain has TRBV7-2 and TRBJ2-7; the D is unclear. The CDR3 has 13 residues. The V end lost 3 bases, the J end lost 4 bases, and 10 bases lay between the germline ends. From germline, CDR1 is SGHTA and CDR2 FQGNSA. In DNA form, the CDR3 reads TGTGCCAGCAGCTTGGATAGGGTTTACGAGCAGTACTTC. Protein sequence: CASSLDRVYEQYF.

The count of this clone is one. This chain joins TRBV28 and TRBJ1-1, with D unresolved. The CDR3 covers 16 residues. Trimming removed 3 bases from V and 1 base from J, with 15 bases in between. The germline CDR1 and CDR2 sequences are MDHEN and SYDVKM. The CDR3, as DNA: TGTGCCAGCAGTTTCTCGGGTTACCAAAAGAACACTGAAGCTTTCTTT. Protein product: CASSFSGYQKNTEAFF. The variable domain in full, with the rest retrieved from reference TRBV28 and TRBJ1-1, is DVKVTQSSRYLVKRTGEKVFLECVQDMDHENMFWYRQDPGLGLRLIYFSYDVKMKEKGDIPEGYSVSREKKERFSLILESASTNQTSMYLCASSFSGYQKNTEAFFGQGTRLTVV.

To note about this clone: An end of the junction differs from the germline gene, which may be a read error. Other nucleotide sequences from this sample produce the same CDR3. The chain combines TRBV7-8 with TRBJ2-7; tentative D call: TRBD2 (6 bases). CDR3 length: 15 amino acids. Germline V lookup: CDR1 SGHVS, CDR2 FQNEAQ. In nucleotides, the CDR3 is TGTGCCAGCAGCTCCCGCCCGGGAGTCTCCTCCGAGCAGTACTTC. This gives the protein CASSSRPGVSSEQYF. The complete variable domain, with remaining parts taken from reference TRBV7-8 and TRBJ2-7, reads GAGVSQSPRYKVAKRGQDVALRCDPISGHVSLFWYQQALGQGPEFLTYFQNEAQLDKSGLPSDRFFAERPEGSVSTLKIQRTQQEDSAVYLCASSSRPGVSSEQYFGPGTRLTVT.

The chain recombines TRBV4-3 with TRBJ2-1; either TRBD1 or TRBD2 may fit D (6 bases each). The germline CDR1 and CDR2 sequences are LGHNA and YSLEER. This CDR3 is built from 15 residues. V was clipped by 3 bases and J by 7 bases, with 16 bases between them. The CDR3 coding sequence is TGCGCCAGCAGCCAGGAGGGGGGCTATCTGAATGAGCAGTTCTTC. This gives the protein CASSQEGGYLNEQFF.

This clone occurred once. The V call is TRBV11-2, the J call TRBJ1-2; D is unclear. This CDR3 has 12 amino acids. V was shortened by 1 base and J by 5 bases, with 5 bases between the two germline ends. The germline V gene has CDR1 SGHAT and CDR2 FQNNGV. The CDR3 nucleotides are TGTGCCAGCAGCTTAGCCGGGTATGGCTACACCTTC. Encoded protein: CASSLAGYGYTF.

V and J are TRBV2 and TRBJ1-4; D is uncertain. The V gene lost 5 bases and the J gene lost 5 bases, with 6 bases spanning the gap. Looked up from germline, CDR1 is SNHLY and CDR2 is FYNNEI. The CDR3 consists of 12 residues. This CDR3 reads CASSMRNEKLFF. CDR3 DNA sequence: TGTGCCAGCAGTATGCGGAATGAAAAACTGTTTTTT.

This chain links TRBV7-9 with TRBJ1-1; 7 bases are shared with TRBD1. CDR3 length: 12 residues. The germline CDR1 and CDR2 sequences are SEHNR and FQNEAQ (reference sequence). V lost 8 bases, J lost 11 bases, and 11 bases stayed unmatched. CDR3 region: CASARDSAVAFF. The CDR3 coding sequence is TGTGCCAGCGCAAGGGACAGCGCCGTCGCTTTCTTT.

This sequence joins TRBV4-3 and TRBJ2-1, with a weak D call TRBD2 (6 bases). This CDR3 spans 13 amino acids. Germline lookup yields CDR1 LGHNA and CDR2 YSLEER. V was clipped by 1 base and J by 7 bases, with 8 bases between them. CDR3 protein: CASSQGGKNEQFF. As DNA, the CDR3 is TGCGCCAGCAGCCAAGGCGGGAAAAATGAGCAGTTCTTC.

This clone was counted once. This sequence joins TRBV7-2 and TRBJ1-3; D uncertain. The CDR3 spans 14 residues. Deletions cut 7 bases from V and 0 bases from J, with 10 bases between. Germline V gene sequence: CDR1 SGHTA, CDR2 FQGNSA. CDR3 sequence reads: CASTKPSSGNTIYF. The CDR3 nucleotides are TGTGCCAGCACCAAGCCTAGCTCTGGAAACACCATATATTTT.

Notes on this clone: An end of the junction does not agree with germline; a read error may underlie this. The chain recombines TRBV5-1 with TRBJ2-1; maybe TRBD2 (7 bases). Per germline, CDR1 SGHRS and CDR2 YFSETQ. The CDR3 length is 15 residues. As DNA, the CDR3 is TGCACCAGCGCTGAGGGGGGGCTATCCTACAATGAGCAGTTCTTC. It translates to CTSAEGGLSYNEQFF.

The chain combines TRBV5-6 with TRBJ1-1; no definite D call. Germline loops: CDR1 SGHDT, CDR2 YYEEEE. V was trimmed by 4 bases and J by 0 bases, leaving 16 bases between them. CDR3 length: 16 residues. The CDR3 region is CASSPGLTALNTEAFF. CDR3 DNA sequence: TGTGCCAGCAGCCCGGGGTTAACAGCCCTGAACACTGAAGCTTTCTTT.

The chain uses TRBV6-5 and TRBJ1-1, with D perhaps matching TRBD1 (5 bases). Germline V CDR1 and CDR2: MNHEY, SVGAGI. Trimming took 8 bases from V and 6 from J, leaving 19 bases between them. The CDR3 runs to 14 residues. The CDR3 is CASGRDPGRAEAFF. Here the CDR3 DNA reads TGTGCCAGCGGCCGAGATCCAGGGAGGGCTGAAGCTTTCTTT.

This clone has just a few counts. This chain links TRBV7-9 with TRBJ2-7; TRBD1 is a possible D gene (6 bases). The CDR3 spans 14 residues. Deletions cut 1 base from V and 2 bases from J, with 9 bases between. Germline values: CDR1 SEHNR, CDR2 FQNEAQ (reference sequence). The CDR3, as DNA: TGTGCCAGCAGCTTAGAGGACAGCGCCTACGAGCAGTACTTC. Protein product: CASSLEDSAYEQYF. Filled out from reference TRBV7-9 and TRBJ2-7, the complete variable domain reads DTGVSQNPRHKITKRGQNVTFRCDPISEHNRLYWYRQTLGQGPEFLTYFQNEAQLEKSRLLSDRFSAERPKGSFSTLEIQRTEQGDSAMYLCASSLEDSAYEQYFGPGTRLTVT.

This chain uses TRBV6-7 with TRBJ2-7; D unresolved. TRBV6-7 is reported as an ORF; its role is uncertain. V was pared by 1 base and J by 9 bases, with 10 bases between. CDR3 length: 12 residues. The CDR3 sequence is CASSYFHRRQYF. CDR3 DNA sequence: TGTGCCAGCAGTTACTTCCATCGAAGGCAGTACTTC.